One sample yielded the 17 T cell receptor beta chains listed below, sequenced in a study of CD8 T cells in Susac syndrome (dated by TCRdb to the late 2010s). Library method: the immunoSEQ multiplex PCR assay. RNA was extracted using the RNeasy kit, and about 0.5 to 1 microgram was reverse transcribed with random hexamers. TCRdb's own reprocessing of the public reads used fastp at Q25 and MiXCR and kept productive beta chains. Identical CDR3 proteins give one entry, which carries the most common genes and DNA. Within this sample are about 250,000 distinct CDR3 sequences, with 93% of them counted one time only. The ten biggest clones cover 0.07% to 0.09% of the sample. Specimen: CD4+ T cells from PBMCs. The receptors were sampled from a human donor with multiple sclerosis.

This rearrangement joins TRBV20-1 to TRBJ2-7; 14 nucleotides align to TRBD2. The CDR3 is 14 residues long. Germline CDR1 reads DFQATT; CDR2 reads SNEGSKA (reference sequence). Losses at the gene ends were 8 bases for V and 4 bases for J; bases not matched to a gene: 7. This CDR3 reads CSPDGTSGGYEQYF. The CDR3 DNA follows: TGCAGTCCGGACGGGACTAGCGGGGGTTACGAGCAGTACTTC.

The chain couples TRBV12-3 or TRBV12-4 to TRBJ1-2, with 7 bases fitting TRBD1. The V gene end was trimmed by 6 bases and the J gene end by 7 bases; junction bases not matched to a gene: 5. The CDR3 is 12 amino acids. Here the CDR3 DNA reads TGTGCCAGCAGGGCCCGACAGGGTGGCTACACCTTC. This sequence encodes CASRARQGGYTF.

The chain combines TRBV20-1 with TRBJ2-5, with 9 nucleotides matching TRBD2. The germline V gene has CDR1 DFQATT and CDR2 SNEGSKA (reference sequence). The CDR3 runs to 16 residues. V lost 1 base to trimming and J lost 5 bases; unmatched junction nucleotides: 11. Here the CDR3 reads CSARGRTREGRETQYF. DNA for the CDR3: TGCAGTGCTAGAGGTCGGACGCGGGAGGGCCGGGAGACCCAGTACTTC.

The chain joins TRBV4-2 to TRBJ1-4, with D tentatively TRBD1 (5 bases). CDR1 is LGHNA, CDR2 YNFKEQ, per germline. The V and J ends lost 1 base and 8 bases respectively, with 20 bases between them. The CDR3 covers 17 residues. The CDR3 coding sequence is TGTGCCAGCAGCCAAGGTCCAGACGGGGCGGTCGGAGAAAAACTGTTTTTT. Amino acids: CASSQGPDGAVGEKLFF.

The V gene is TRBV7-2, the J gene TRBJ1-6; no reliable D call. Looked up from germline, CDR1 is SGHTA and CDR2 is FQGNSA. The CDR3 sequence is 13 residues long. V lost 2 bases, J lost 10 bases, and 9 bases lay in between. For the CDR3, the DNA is TGTGCCAGCAGCTTAATTCTAGAATCACCCCTCCACTTT. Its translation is CASSLILESPLHF.

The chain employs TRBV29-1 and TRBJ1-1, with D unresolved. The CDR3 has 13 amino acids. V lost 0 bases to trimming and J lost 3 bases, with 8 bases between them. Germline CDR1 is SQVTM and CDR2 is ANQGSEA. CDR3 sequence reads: CSVEEVKDTEAFF. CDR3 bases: TGCAGCGTTGAAGAAGTCAAGGACACTGAAGCTTTCTTT.

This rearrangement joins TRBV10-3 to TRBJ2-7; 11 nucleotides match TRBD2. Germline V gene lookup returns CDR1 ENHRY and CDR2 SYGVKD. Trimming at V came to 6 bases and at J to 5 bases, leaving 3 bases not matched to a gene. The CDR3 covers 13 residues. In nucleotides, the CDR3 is TGTGCCATCAGGGGGACTAGCGGAGACGAGCAGTACGTC. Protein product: CAIRGTSGDEQYV.

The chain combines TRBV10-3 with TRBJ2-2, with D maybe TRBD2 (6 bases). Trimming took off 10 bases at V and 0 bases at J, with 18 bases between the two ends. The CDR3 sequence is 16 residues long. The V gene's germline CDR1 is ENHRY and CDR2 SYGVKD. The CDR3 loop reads CATDPGTSANTGELFF. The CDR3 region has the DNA TGTGCCACCGATCCCGGGACTTCCGCGAACACCGGGGAGCTGTTTTTT.

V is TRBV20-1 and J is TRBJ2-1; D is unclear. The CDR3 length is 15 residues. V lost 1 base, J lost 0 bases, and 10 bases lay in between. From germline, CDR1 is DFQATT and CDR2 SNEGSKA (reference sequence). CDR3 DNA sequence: TGCAGTGCTAGAGTGGCCTCCCGCTCCTACAATGAGCAGTTCTTC. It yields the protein CSARVASRSYNEQFF.

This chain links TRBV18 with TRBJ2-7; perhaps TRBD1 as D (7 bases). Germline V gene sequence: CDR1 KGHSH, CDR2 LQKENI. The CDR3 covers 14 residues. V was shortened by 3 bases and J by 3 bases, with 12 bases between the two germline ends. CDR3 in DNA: TGTGCCAGCTCACCCCCAGGGGGAGGCTACGAGCAGTACTTC. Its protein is CASSPPGGGYEQYF.

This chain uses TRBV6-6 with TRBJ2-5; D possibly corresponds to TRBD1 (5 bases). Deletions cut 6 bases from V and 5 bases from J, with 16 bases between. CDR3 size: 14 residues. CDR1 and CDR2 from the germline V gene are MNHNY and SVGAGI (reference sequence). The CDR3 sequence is CASSPPTVEETQYF. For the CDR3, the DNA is TGTGCCAGCAGCCCGCCGACAGTGGAGGAGACCCAGTACTTC.

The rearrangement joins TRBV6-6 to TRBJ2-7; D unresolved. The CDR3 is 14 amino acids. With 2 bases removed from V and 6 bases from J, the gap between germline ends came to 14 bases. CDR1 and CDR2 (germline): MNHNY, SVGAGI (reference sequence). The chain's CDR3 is CASSYNPQSSEQYV. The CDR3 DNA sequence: TGTGCCAGCAGTTACAACCCTCAGTCTTCCGAGCAGTACGTC.

CDR3 amino acids: CASSQDISQGTSGQYF. In DNA form, the CDR3 reads TGTGCCAGCAGCCAAGATATATCCCAGGGGACCTCGGGGCAGTACTTC. The rearrangement uses TRBV3-1 and TRBJ2-7; the D gene is possibly TRBD1 (6 bases). Deletions cut 0 bases from V and 9 bases from J, with 21 bases between. The CDR3 extends over 16 amino acids. In germline, CDR1 is LGHDT, CDR2 YNNKEL (reference sequence).

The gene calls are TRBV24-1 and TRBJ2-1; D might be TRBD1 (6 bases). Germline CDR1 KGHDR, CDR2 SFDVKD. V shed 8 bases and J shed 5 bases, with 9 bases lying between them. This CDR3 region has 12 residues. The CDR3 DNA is TGTGCCACCAAAGGACAGCACAATGAGCAGTTCTTC. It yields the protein CATKGQHNEQFF.

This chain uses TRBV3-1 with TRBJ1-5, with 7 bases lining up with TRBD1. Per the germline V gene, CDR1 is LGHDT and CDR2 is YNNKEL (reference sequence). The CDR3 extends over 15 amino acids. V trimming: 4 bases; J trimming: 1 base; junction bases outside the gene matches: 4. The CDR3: CASSPMDRSNQPQHF. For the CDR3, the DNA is TGTGCCAGCAGCCCCATGGACAGGAGCAATCAGCCCCAGCATTTT.

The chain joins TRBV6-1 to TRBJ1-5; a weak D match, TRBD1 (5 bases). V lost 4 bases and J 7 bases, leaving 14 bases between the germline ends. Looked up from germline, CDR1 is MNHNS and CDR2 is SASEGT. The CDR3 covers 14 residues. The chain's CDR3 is CASSGGAAGQPQHF. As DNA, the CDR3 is TGTGCCAGCAGTGGAGGGGCAGCCGGCCAGCCCCAGCATTTT.

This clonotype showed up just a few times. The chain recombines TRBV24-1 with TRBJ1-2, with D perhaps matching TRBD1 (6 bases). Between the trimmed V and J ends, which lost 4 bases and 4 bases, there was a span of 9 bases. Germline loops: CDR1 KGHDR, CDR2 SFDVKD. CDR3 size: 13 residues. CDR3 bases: TGTGCCACCAGTGACAGGGGAGCCTATGGCTACACCTTC. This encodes CATSDRGAYGYTF.